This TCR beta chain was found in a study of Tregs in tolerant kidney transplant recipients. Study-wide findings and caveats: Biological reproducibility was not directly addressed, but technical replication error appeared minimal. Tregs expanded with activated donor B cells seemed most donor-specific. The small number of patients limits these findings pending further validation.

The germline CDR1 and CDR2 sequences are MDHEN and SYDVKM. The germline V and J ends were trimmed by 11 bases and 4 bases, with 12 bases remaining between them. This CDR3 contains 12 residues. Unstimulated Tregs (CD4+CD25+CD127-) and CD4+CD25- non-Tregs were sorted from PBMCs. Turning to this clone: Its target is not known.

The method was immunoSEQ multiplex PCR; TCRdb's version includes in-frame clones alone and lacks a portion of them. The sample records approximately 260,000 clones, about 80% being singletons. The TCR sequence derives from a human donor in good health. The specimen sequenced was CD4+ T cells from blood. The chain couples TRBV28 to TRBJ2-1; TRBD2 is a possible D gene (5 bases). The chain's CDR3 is CAALSVYNEQFF. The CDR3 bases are TGTGCCGCACTTAGCGTTTACAATGAGCAGTTCTTC.